The 7 T cell receptor beta chains reported below all come from one sample, sequenced in a study of T cell responses to AZD1222 COVID-19 vaccine. Clones were sequenced by immunoSEQ multiplex PCR, and TCRdb holds only the in-frame ones, with some missing. The sample lists 140,000 or so clones; about 88% were seen once. This specimen consisted of peripheral blood, obtained on day 0 of AZD1222 vaccination. The origin of the receptors is an adult in good health.

The gene calls are TRBV13 and TRBJ1-3, with 7 bases that match TRBD1. Trimming took 5 bases from V and 5 from J; bases not matched to a gene: 6. Germline assignment: CDR1 PRHDT and CDR2 FYEKMQ (reference sequence). The CDR3 has 14 residues. This chain's CDR3 is CASSGTGQRNTIYF. The CDR3 DNA sequence: TGTGCCAGCAGCGGAACGGGACAGAGAAACACCATATATTTT.

The J gene is TRBJ1-1, the V gene TRBV4-1; 8 nucleotides agree with TRBD1. Trimming took 1 base from V and 1 from J; bases not matched to a gene: 2. This CDR3 has 15 amino acids. CDR1 and CDR2 (germline): MGHRA, YSYEKL. CDR3 region: CASSQAGTGNTEAFF. The CDR3 coding sequence is TGCGCCAGCAGCCAAGCCGGGACAGGGAACACTGAAGCTTTCTTT.

The chain couples TRBV5-4 to TRBJ1-1; D is uncertain. The CDR3 extends over 13 amino acids. Trimming left V 7 bases short and J 1 base short, with 11 bases between. CDR1 and CDR2 from the germline V gene are SGHNT and YYREEE (reference sequence). The CDR3 protein is CASGAGPNTEAFF. CDR3 sequence (DNA): TGTGCCAGCGGAGCCGGCCCGAACACTGAAGCTTTCTTT.

This chain joins TRBV18 and TRBJ1-4; tentative D call: TRBD1 (5 bases). Trimming removed 1 base at V and 1 base at J, with 13 bases between. CDR1 and CDR2 (germline): KGHSH, LQKENI. This CDR3 contains 17 residues. The CDR3 region has the DNA TGTGCCAGCTCACCACTTTCCGGGGGAGGAACTAATGAAAAACTGTTTTTT. It translates to CASSPLSGGGTNEKLFF.

The J gene is TRBJ2-3, the V gene TRBV6-5; TRBD2 agrees at 11 bases. In germline, CDR1 is MNHEY, CDR2 SVGAGI. The CDR3 runs to 15 residues. The junction had 8 bases not matched to a gene; V was cut back by 6 bases and J by 6 bases. The CDR3 here is CASSGTSGSPDTQYF. The CDR3 nucleotides read TGTGCCAGCAGCGGAACTAGCGGGAGTCCCGATACGCAGTATTTT.

V usage is TRBV7-9 and J usage is TRBJ2-2, with a possible D match to TRBD1 (5 bases). The ends were cut back, 6 bases at V and 6 bases at J, with 14 bases in the middle. The CDR3 spans 14 residues. Per germline, CDR1 SEHNR and CDR2 FQNEAQ (reference sequence). CDR3 coding DNA: TGTGCCAGCAGAGGGGTGCAGTCCGCCGGGGAGCTGTTTTTT. Translated: CASRGVQSAGELFF. The variable domain in full, with the rest retrieved from reference TRBV7-9 and TRBJ2-2, is DTGVSQNPRHKITKRGQNVTFRCDPISEHNRLYWYRQTLGQGPEFLTYFQNEAQLEKSRLLSDRFSAERPKGSFSTLEIQRTEQGDSAMYLCASRGVQSAGELFFGEGSRLTVL.

V gene TRBV6-5 combines with J gene TRBJ2-2; D is unclear. Trimming shortened V by 2 bases and J by 3 bases, and 10 bases separated the two germline ends. Germline-derived CDR1 and CDR2 are MNHEY and SVGAGI. CDR3 size: 15 residues. CDR3 amino acids: CASSYKGGDTGELFF. CDR3 nucleotide sequence: TGTGCCAGCAGTTACAAGGGCGGTGACACCGGGGAGCTGTTTTTT.